This T cell receptor (beta chain) was sequenced in a study of cytomegalovirus exposure and HLA in healthy donors. Regarding the study as a whole: Rarity held for most TCR sequences, but there were some public TCRs that occurred in many donors.

Regarding this clone: Its antigen is undetermined.

Only in-frame clones appear in the TCRdb table, and some are missing; sequencing was by immunoSEQ multiplex PCR. In the table there are 150,000 or so clones, around 88% of which are singletons. The CDR3 spans 16 residues. Per germline, CDR1 SEHNR and CDR2 FQNEAQ (reference sequence). After removal of 5 bases from V and 4 bases from J, the junction contained 12 bases not matched to a gene. The chain carries TRBV7-9 and TRBJ1-1; 8 bases agree with TRBD1. The receptor comes from a man aged 18 to 30 in good health and CMV-seropositive. The sequenced material came from PBMCs. The CDR3 protein is CASSTRTGLEGTEAFF. In DNA, the CDR3 is TGTGCCAGCAGCACCCGGACAGGGCTAGAAGGCACTGAAGCTTTCTTT.